What follows are 29 T cell receptor beta chains derived from one specimen sequenced in a study of T cell responses to AZD1222 COVID-19 vaccine. Measured with immunoSEQ multiplex PCR; TCRdb has only the in-frame clones, and not every one. The sample yields about 150,000 clones, more than 85% seen once. The source was peripheral blood, collected after recovery from COVID-19. These receptors all stem from an adult who had recovered from COVID-19.

This sequence joins TRBV13 and TRBJ1-4; D call uncertain. V lost 3 bases to trimming and J lost 4 bases, with 9 bases between them. The CDR3 runs 14 residues. CDR1 PRHDT and CDR2 FYEKMQ come from the germline V gene (reference sequence). The CDR3: CASSFGAYNEKLFF. The CDR3 DNA is TGTGCCAGCAGCTTCGGTGCGTATAATGAAAAACTGTTTTTT.

The genes are TRBV19 and TRBJ1-1; D not resolved. The CDR3 length is 12 residues. Trimming took 2 bases from V and 11 from J, leaving 12 bases between them. Per the germline V gene, CDR1 is LNHDA and CDR2 is SQIVND (reference sequence). The CDR3 spells CASSIRKGEAFF. The DNA of the CDR3 is TGTGCCAGTAGTATAAGAAAGGGCGAGGCTTTCTTT.

The rearrangement uses TRBV28 and TRBJ1-5; TRBD1 matches 8 bases. V lost 5 bases, J lost 7 bases, and 10 bases stayed unmatched. The CDR3 extends over 15 amino acids. Per the germline V gene, CDR1 is MDHEN and CDR2 is SYDVKM. CDR3 DNA sequence: TGTGCCAGCAGTCCCCCAACGACAGGGGCACAGCCCCAGCATTTT. Amino acid sequence: CASSPPTTGAQPQHF.

This chain connects TRBV10-3 to TRBJ2-5; 8 positions agree with TRBD2. Germline V CDR1 and CDR2: ENHRY, SYGVKD. Germline trimming cut 8 bases from V and 4 bases from J; bases unmatched to any gene: 6. The CDR3 length is 13 residues. The CDR3 sequence is CAIGGGTGETQYF. CDR3 in DNA: TGTGCCATCGGCGGGGGGACGGGAGAGACCCAGTACTTC.

The rearrangement uses TRBV5-4 and TRBJ2-5; no clear D gene. The CDR3 contains 12 residues. The V gene's germline CDR1 is SGHNT and CDR2 YYREEE (reference sequence). The V gene lost 4 bases and the J gene lost 9 bases, with 13 bases spanning the gap. CDR3 residues: CASSENSPAQYF. CDR3 bases: TGTGCCAGCAGCGAAAATAGCCCCGCCCAGTACTTC.

This clone was seen a single time. The V gene is TRBV6-1, the J gene TRBJ2-6; a weak D match, TRBD2 (6 bases). Looked up from germline, CDR1 is MNHNS and CDR2 is SASEGT. The CDR3 sequence is 15 residues long. Deletions cut 3 bases from V and 4 bases from J, with 10 bases between. The chain's CDR3 is CASSEEGSGANVLTF. Written as DNA, the CDR3 is TGTGCCAGCAGTGAGGAGGGTTCAGGGGCCAACGTCCTGACTTTC.

The chain links TRBV27 to TRBJ2-7; TRBD1 matches 7 bases. Unmatched junction bases numbered 5, after V lost 5 bases and J lost 7 bases. The CDR3 extends over 12 amino acids. Germline CDR1 reads MNHEY; CDR2 reads SMNVEV (reference sequence). The DNA of the CDR3 is TGTGCCAGCAGTCGACAGGGATGGGAGCAGTACTTC. Translating gives CASSRQGWEQYF.

The chain employs TRBV3-1 (or the pseudogene TRBV3-2) and TRBJ2-3; D might be TRBD1 (5 bases). This CDR3 region has 16 residues. CDR1 is LGHDT, CDR2 YNNKEL, per germline (reference sequence). V was pared by 4 bases and J by 3 bases, with 17 bases between. CDR3 coding DNA: TGTGCCAGCAGCCGCACAGGAGTAGCTACGACAGATACGCAGTATTTT. It is translated as CASSRTGVATTDTQYF.

The J gene is TRBJ1-1, the V gene TRBV7-2; tentative D call: TRBD1 (5 bases). V shed 2 bases and J shed 0 bases, with 10 bases lying between them. The CDR3 runs 15 residues. Germline V gene lookup returns CDR1 SGHTA and CDR2 FQGNSA. The CDR3 nucleotides read TGTGCCAGCAGCTTACTTGGGGCCATGAACACTGAAGCTTTCTTT. Translating gives CASSLLGAMNTEAFF.

The chain carries TRBV5-1 and TRBJ1-3; possibly TRBD1 for D (5 bases). V lost 0 bases, J lost 4 bases, and 8 bases lay in between. The CDR3 has 14 amino acids. Germline lookup yields CDR1 SGHRS and CDR2 YFSETQ. CDR3 coding DNA: TGCGCCAGCAGCTTGGTAGGGGACGGAAACACCATATATTTT. It codes for CASSLVGDGNTIYF.

The chain combines TRBV6-5 with TRBJ1-1, with D possibly being TRBD1 (6 bases). CDR1 is MNHEY and CDR2 is SVGAGI in the germline V gene. CDR3 length: 16 amino acids. V was cut by 0 bases and J by 1 base, with 12 bases left in between. The CDR3 spells CASSYSWGQGNTEAFF. The DNA for the CDR3 is TGTGCCAGCAGTTACTCGTGGGGGCAGGGGAACACTGAAGCTTTCTTT.

The chain has TRBV19 and TRBJ1-5, with 11 bases identical to TRBD1. CDR1 and CDR2 from the germline V gene are LNHDA and SQIVND (reference sequence). With V trimmed by 2 bases and J by 3 bases, 6 bases remained unmatched. The CDR3 has 17 amino acids. This CDR3 reads CASSISGTGGANQPQHF. CDR3 coding DNA: TGTGCCAGTAGTATATCGGGGACAGGGGGAGCCAATCAGCCCCAGCATTTT.

This clone was detected only once. The chain carries TRBV2 and TRBJ1-4; D is perhaps TRBD1 (6 bases). Trimming stripped 6 bases from V and 1 base from J, with 12 bases between. The germline V gene encodes CDR1 SNHLY and CDR2 FYNNEI. This CDR3 is 15 amino acids long. The CDR3 reads CASSQDRQTNEKLFF. The CDR3 bases are TGTGCCAGCAGCCAGGACAGACAAACTAATGAAAAACTGTTTTTT.

This clone was recorded a few times. The chain is built from TRBV5-8 and TRBJ2-6; D possibly uses TRBD1 or TRBD2 (5 bases each). The germline V and J ends were trimmed by 5 bases and 2 bases, with 11 bases remaining between them. Germline CDR1 reads SGHTS; CDR2 reads YDEGEE. The CDR3 has 15 amino acids. CDR3 residues: CASRPRGAGANVLTF. The CDR3 DNA reads as TGTGCCAGCAGGCCAAGGGGAGCTGGGGCCAACGTCCTGACTTTC.

This clone was seen only once. The J gene is TRBJ1-2, the V gene TRBV24-1, with 10 positions matching TRBD1. CDR1 and CDR2 from the germline V gene are KGHDR and SFDVKD. There are 13 residues in the CDR3. Germline trimming cut 5 bases from V and 8 bases from J; bases unmatched to any gene: 4. CDR3 loop: CATSGGTGDGYTF. CDR3 bases: TGTGCCACCAGTGGTGGGACAGGGGACGGCTACACCTTC.

The chain links TRBV18 to TRBJ2-1; 8 bases are shared with TRBD1. The trim removed 2 bases at V and 3 bases at J, leaving 0 bases unmatched. The CDR3 totals 14 residues. Germline V gives CDR1 KGHSH, CDR2 LQKENI. The CDR3 DNA reads TGTGCCAGCTCACCAACAGGGGGCTACAATGAGCAGTTCTTC. Its protein product is CASSPTGGYNEQFF.

The chain is built from TRBV7-3 and TRBJ2-2, with D possibly matching TRBD1 (6 bases). This CDR3 is built from 15 residues. CDR1 SGHTA and CDR2 FQGTGA come from the germline V gene. The germline V and J ends were trimmed by 5 bases and 0 bases, with 10 bases remaining between them. CDR3 protein: CASSQGTTNTGELFF. CDR3 nucleotide sequence: TGTGCCAGCAGCCAGGGGACAACGAACACCGGGGAGCTGTTTTTT.

The V call is TRBV28, the J call TRBJ1-1; D uncertain. The CDR3 covers 11 residues. The germline V gene has CDR1 MDHEN and CDR2 SYDVKM. V shed 3 bases and J shed 11 bases, with 10 bases lying between them. CDR3 sequence (DNA): TGTGCCAGCAGTTTCCGGGGATTTGCTTTCTTT. Translation gives CASSFRGFAFF.

The chain has TRBV5-1 and TRBJ2-7, with 10 bases matching TRBD1. Germline V gene sequence: CDR1 SGHRS, CDR2 YFSETQ. The trim removed 2 bases at V and 6 bases at J, leaving 5 bases unmatched. The CDR3 extends over 14 amino acids. The CDR3 nucleotides read TGCGCCAGCAGCTTCGACAGGGGGCAATTCGAGCAGTACTTC. It is translated as CASSFDRGQFEQYF.

For this clone: Mismatch with germline at one junction end may stem from a read error. The chain couples TRBV4-1 to TRBJ2-7; 8 nucleotides match TRBD1. Germline V CDR1 and CDR2: MGHRA, YSYEKL. The CDR3 loop spans 15 amino acids. CDR3 sequence (DNA): TGCGCCAGCAGCCAAGGCGGACAGGGAAGCTACGGGCAGTACTTC. Its translation: CASSQGGQGSYGQYF.

In the case of this clone: This sample also contains other DNA sequences that code for the same CDR3. This rearrangement joins TRBV5-1 to TRBJ1-1; 7 bases match TRBD1. The V segment lost 4 bases and the J segment 0 bases; nucleotides outside the gene matches: 3. The CDR3 has 14 residues. The germline gives CDR1 SGHRS, CDR2 YFSETQ. The CDR3 DNA reads as TGCGCCAGCAGCCTGGGGACAGTGAACACTGAAGCTTTCTTT. Translating gives CASSLGTVNTEAFF.

The chain is built from TRBV7-2 and TRBJ1-2; a weak D match, TRBD1 (6 bases). V was trimmed by 1 base and J by 7 bases, leaving 13 bases between them. The CDR3 has 14 amino acids. Looked up from germline, CDR1 is SGHTA and CDR2 is FQGNSA. CDR3 bases: TGTGCCAGCAGCTTAGACCAGGGGCAGGGTGGCTACACCTTC. This sequence encodes CASSLDQGQGGYTF.

V is TRBV27 and J is TRBJ2-7; TRBD1 matches 10 bases. Looked up from germline, CDR1 is MNHEY and CDR2 is SMNVEV (reference sequence). J was trimmed by 1 base and V by 2 bases; bases with no gene match: 5. The CDR3 is 16 amino acids. The chain's CDR3 is CASSLRGDRGSYEQYF. The CDR3 DNA is TGTGCCAGCAGTTTACGAGGGGACAGGGGATCCTACGAGCAGTACTTC.

V and J are TRBV19 and TRBJ1-4, with D possibly being TRBD1 (6 bases). The V and J ends lost 6 bases and 7 bases respectively, with 15 bases between them. There are 14 residues in the CDR3. From germline, CDR1 is LNHDA and CDR2 SQIVND (reference sequence). CDR3 sequence: CASSPRGSLEKLFF. The CDR3 coding sequence is TGTGCCAGTAGCCCCAGGGGTTCCCTTGAAAAACTGTTTTTT.

The rearrangement links TRBV19 to TRBJ1-6, with D unresolved. V lost 2 bases and J 12 bases, leaving 8 bases between the germline ends. The CDR3 is 12 amino acids. Germline loops: CDR1 LNHDA, CDR2 SQIVND (reference sequence). CDR3 sequence: CASSIQRGPLHF. The CDR3 region has the DNA TGTGCCAGTAGTATACAACGGGGACCCCTCCACTTT.

CDR3 in amino acids: CSAGDGTDTQYF. The CDR3 nucleotides read TGCAGCGCCGGGGACGGCACAGATACGCAGTATTTT. V is TRBV29-1 and J is TRBJ2-3; D may be TRBD1 or TRBD2 (5 bases each). Germline loops: CDR1 SQVTM, CDR2 ANQGSEA. The CDR3 length is 12 residues. V gave up 7 bases and J gave up 1 base, with 9 bases separating them.

The CDR3 sequence: CASSAVTGGADTQYF. In nucleotides, the CDR3 is TGTGCCAGCAGCGCCGTGACAGGGGGCGCAGATACGCAGTATTTT. The chain uses TRBV9 and TRBJ2-3, with TRBD1 matching 10 bases. The CDR3 spans 15 residues. Germline V gene sequence: CDR1 SGDLS, CDR2 YYNGEE. With 3 bases clipped from V and 4 bases from J, the junction kept 5 bases outside the gene matches.

V and J are TRBV7-3 and TRBJ1-6, with D hard to call. V was cut by 4 bases and J by 10 bases, with 14 bases left in between. The CDR3 totals 14 residues. CDR1 and CDR2 (germline): SGHTA, FQGTGA. The CDR3 nucleotides are TGTGCCAGCAGCTCAGGCCTAGGGTTCTCACCCCTCCACTTT. This encodes CASSSGLGFSPLHF.

This clone has just a few counts. The gene calls are TRBV11-1 and TRBJ1-3; D call uncertain. The CDR3 loop spans 14 amino acids. The germline gives CDR1 SGHAT, CDR2 FQDESV (reference sequence). V was clipped by 3 bases and J by 2 bases, with 8 bases between them. Written as DNA, the CDR3 is TGTGCCAGCAGCTTTGGCGGCGCTGGAAACACCATATATTTT. Translating it yields CASSFGGAGNTIYF.